Here is one T cell receptor (beta chain) with its context. What it recognizes is unknown. This CDR3 is 15 amino acids long. Trimming took off 2 bases at V and 0 bases at J, with 5 bases between the two ends. CDR1 MNHEY and CDR2 SMNVEV come from the germline V gene (reference sequence). The data originate from a study of persistence of HIV-infected CD4 T cells. Lysates of CMV-infected fibroblasts at 9.5 to 10 ug/mL stimulated these cells. Sorting selected CD4+ T cells upregulating both CD40 ligand and CD69. For at least 4 years, plasma HIV-1 RNA was undetectable (<50 copies/mL). CD8+ T cells were removed from PBMCs prior to stimulation. The libraries were made with immunoSEQ version 4 in survey mode. Genomic DNA was diluted to 10 ng/uL, up to roughly 1 ug per sample. Data came from immunoSEQ multiplex PCR; TCRdb stores just in-frame clones and leaves some out. The data contain over 15,000 clones, roughly two thirds of them singletons.

This chain links TRBV27 with TRBJ1-6, with D hard to call. The sample consisted of CD4+ T cells sorted from PBMCs after 18-hour stimulation, taken from a patient who received antiretroviral therapy. This clonotype originated in an adult woman with HIV who was CMV-seropositive. The CDR3 coding sequence is TGTGCCAGCAGTTTAGTGAGCTCCTATAATTCACCCCTCCACTTT. Translation: CASSLVSSYNSPLHF.